Sequencing of this TCR beta chain was carried out in a study of blood T cell repertoires in COVID-19. As for the study in general: There were acute and convalescent COVID-19 samples, and they came from the United States, Italy and Spain. The cDNA or gDNA used as material had been derived from T cells, B-cell-depleted T cells, or PBMCs.

Original processing methods: Reference gene primer amplification gave estimated nucleated cell counts. Data came from immunoSEQ multiplex PCR; TCRdb stores just in-frame clones and leaves some out. The V and J calls and clone size come from that table; D and trimming were worked out from the DNA. The sample includes over 250,000 clones, 89% of them seen just once. The germline V gene encodes CDR1 SGHAT and CDR2 FQNNGV. Trimming took 1 base from V and 7 from J; bases not matched to a gene: 10. The CDR3 totals 17 residues. The TCR was taken from a woman between 55 and 75 years old with acute or convalescent COVID-19. The genes are TRBV11-2 and TRBJ1-6; 7 bases are a match to TRBD1. Material for sequencing was peripheral blood. The CDR3 loop is CASSLVRAGGINSPLHF. In DNA form, the CDR3 reads TGTGCCAGCAGCTTAGTAAGGGCAGGGGGTATCAATTCACCCCTCCACTTT.